The present T cell receptor beta chain was sequenced within a study of CD8 T cells in Susac syndrome. CDR3 size: 11 residues. Germline values: CDR1 MNHEY, CDR2 SVGAGI. The V segment lost 5 bases and the J segment 8 bases; nucleotides outside the gene matches: 2. Random hexamers primed reverse transcription of about 0.45 to 1 ug RNA. TCRdb itself ran the immunoSEQ multiplex PCR reads through MiXCR, one entry per CDR3 protein. The data hold under 200,000 distinct CDR3 sequences, with about 95% observed a single time. Sequenced material: CD4+ T cells from PBMCs. This clonotype originated in a human donor in good health. The chain employs TRBV6-5 and TRBJ1-1; 7 nucleotides line up with TRBD1. The CDR3 DNA sequence: TGTGCCAGCAGTCGGACAGGCGAAGCTTTCTTT. Translating it yields CASSRTGEAFF.